The 20 T cell receptor beta chains in this list originate from one sample, sequenced in a study of T-cell memory formation after mild COVID-19. TCRdb recomputed calls from the 5' RACE reads with MiXCR, one row per CDR3 protein. The profile covers hundreds of thousands of distinct CDR3 sequences, with 20% to 25% appearing a single time and 21% taken by the ten largest. Sequences were obtained from PBMCs or a T cell subset sorted from them (not recorded which). These receptors were obtained from a man in his late teens or twenties who had mild COVID-19 (a few samples of this study predate the infection). Cell type and time point are not known.

This clonotype was picked up a small number of times. This chain links TRBV7-9 with TRBJ1-2, with a possible D match to TRBD1 (5 bases). CDR1 and CDR2 (germline): SEHNR, FQNEAQ (reference sequence). This CDR3 spans 13 amino acids. Trimming took off 4 bases at V and 9 bases at J, with 15 bases between the two ends. The DNA for the CDR3 is TGTGCCAGCAGCTCAAACCTGGGGGATAGCTACACCTTC. Protein: CASSSNLGDSYTF.

The rearrangement links TRBV7-2 to TRBJ2-5; D is perhaps TRBD1 (7 bases). Deletions cut 5 bases from V and 4 bases from J, with 11 bases between. This CDR3 contains 13 residues. Per germline, CDR1 SGHTA and CDR2 FQGNSA. CDR3 coding DNA: TGTGCCAGCAGCCGACAGGGAGGAGAGACCCAGTACTTC. This translates into CASSRQGGETQYF.

This clonotype was seen many times. The rearrangement joins TRBV6-5 to TRBJ2-7, with TRBD2 as a possible D gene (6 bases). Germline values: CDR1 MNHEY, CDR2 SVGAGI. V shed 8 bases and J shed 4 bases, with 9 bases lying between them. The CDR3 is 11 amino acids. The CDR3 sequence is CASGGTYEQYV. The CDR3, as DNA: TGTGCCAGCGGGGGGACTTACGAGCAGTACGTC.

This clonotype was observed a few times. This sequence joins TRBV11-2 and TRBJ2-3; 8 bases map to TRBD2. The CDR3 totals 15 residues. CDR1 and CDR2 (germline): SGHAT, FQNNGV. The junction had 6 bases not matched to a gene; V was cut back by 1 base and J by 6 bases. DNA for the CDR3: TGTGCCAGCAGCTTAGGCCGGGGGGGGGTGGATACGCAGTATTTT. Residues: CASSLGRGGVDTQYF.

The table lists this clonotype with a few counts. V usage is TRBV23-1 and J usage is TRBJ2-7, with D perhaps matching TRBD2 (5 bases). TRBV23-1 is an open reading frame, and its role is uncertain. The CDR3 totals 9 residues. As DNA, the CDR3 is TGCGTCCAGCAGCGGAAACTTACGGTC. Amino acid sequence: CVQQRKLTV.

This clonotype was detected a few times. The chain couples TRBV4-1 to TRBJ2-3, with a weak D call TRBD2 (7 bases). Trimming shortened V by 6 bases and J by 1 base, and 20 bases separated the two germline ends. The CDR3 is 17 residues long. Looked up from germline, CDR1 is MGHRA and CDR2 is YSYEKL. The CDR3 DNA reads TGCGCCAGCAGAACACCCGGGGGGCCCAAGGGCACAGATACGCAGTATTTT. Translating gives CASRTPGGPKGTDTQYF.

The chain has TRBV9 and TRBJ2-1, with D tentatively TRBD1 or TRBD2 (5 bases each). Trimming stripped 3 bases from V and 15 bases from J, with 19 bases between. The CDR3 totals 13 residues. CDR1 SGDLS and CDR2 YYNGEE come from the germline V gene. The CDR3: CASSAPGRSKWFF. The CDR3 region has the DNA TGTGCCAGCAGCGCTCCGGGACGTAGTAAGTGGTTCTTC.

This chain uses TRBV12-3 or TRBV12-4 with TRBJ2-1; D perhaps matches TRBD2 (5 bases). CDR3 length: 12 amino acids. V was cut by 5 bases and J by 10 bases, with 12 bases left in between. The CDR3 sequence: CASSVSSWEQFF. CDR3 bases: TGTGCCAGCAGTGTCTCTAGCTGGGAGCAGTTCTTC.

This clonotype was observed a handful of times. The gene calls are TRBV6-2 or TRBV6-3 and TRBJ2-3, with a possible D match to TRBD1 (6 bases). This CDR3 is built from 12 residues. The V end was cut by 7 bases, the J end by 3 bases, with 8 bases between. Germline CDR1 MNHEY, CDR2 SVGEGT. The CDR3 sequence: CASTQGTDTQYF. CDR3 coding DNA: TGTGCCAGCACCCAGGGGACAGATACGCAGTATTTT.

V usage is TRBV4-3 and J usage is TRBJ2-5, with D possibly TRBD1 on 5 matching bases. Trimming removed 4 bases from V and 2 bases from J, with 14 bases in between. Germline V lookup: CDR1 LGHNA, CDR2 YSLEER. CDR3 size: 15 residues. This CDR3 reads CASSLKATVQETQYF. CDR3 bases: TGCGCCAGCAGCCTAAAGGCGACAGTTCAAGAGACCCAGTACTTC.

This clonotype has a count of ten or more. The rearrangement uses TRBV5-1 and TRBJ2-3, with no clear D. Per the germline V gene, CDR1 is SGHRS and CDR2 is YFSETQ. Trimming removed 2 bases from V and 0 bases from J, with 16 bases in between. The CDR3 contains 17 residues. CDR3 residues: CASSFSPHTSSTDTQYF. CDR3 nucleotide sequence: TGCGCCAGCAGCTTCTCCCCGCATACCTCTAGCACAGATACGCAGTATTTT.

The V and J genes are TRBV4-3 and TRBJ2-2; 10 nucleotides align to TRBD1. After removal of 5 bases from V and 8 bases from J, the junction contained 14 bases not matched to a gene. Germline-derived CDR1 and CDR2 are LGHNA and YSLEER. The CDR3 contains 17 residues. The CDR3 protein is CASSALEGQGPGGELFF. CDR3 DNA: TGCGCCAGCAGCGCTTTAGAGGGACAGGGGCCAGGGGGGGAGCTGTTTTTT.

This clonotype turned up a few times. The chain carries TRBV7-3 and TRBJ2-1, with 11 bases matching TRBD2. From germline, CDR1 is SGHTA and CDR2 FQGTGA. The CDR3 consists of 15 residues. Trimming cost V 5 bases and J 14 bases; bases outside gene matches: 14. CDR3 DNA sequence: TGTGCCAGCAGCGTAGCGGGGGGGCCAACCTTTCTGGAGTTCTTC. It yields the protein CASSVAGGPTFLEFF.

This chain joins TRBV4-2 and TRBJ1-6; 8 bases line up with TRBD1. Germline loops: CDR1 LGHNA, CDR2 YNFKEQ. V lost 0 bases and J lost 10; bases outside the gene matches: 11. This CDR3 has 17 amino acids. In DNA, the CDR3 is TGTGCCAGCAGCCAAGAAGAGTGGACAGGGATATTATCACCCCTCCACTTT. Translated: CASSQEEWTGILSPLHF.

This clonotype turned up a few times. The gene calls are TRBV25-1 and TRBJ2-6, with no clear D. Trimming cost V 0 bases and J 2 bases, with 5 bases left between them. CDR3 length: 15 amino acids. Germline assignment: CDR1 MGHDK and CDR2 SYGVNS. The CDR3 DNA follows: TGTGCCAGCAGTGAATATGGCGCTGGGGCCAACGTCCTGACTTTC. It codes for CASSEYGAGANVLTF.

This clonotype was recorded a few times. The chain joins TRBV19 to TRBJ1-1; no clear D. V was pared by 5 bases and J by 1 base, with 8 bases between. The germline V gene encodes CDR1 LNHDA and CDR2 SQIVND (reference sequence). The CDR3 sequence is 13 residues long. The chain's CDR3 is CASSVRRNTEAFF. The CDR3 DNA is TGTGCCAGTAGTGTCAGGCGGAACACTGAAGCTTTCTTT.

This clonotype was detected a few times. This rearrangement joins TRBV4-1 to TRBJ1-1; no clear D gene. V was clipped by 0 bases and J by 7 bases, with 12 bases between them. The CDR3 loop spans 14 amino acids. Germline CDR1 reads MGHRA; CDR2 reads YSYEKL. DNA of the CDR3: TGCGCCAGCAGCCAAGAGGCAGCCACCCTTGAAGCTTTCTTT. This gives the protein CASSQEAATLEAFF.

The chain couples TRBV18 to TRBJ2-7; maybe TRBD1 (6 bases). The CDR3 length is 14 residues. With 3 bases removed from V and 2 bases from J, the gap between germline ends came to 11 bases. Germline loops: CDR1 KGHSH, CDR2 LQKENI. CDR3: CASSPKQGPYEQYV. CDR3 nucleotide sequence: TGTGCCAGCTCACCGAAACAGGGCCCCTACGAGCAGTACGTC.

The chain links TRBV7-2 to TRBJ1-2, with 7 bases fitting TRBD1. The V and J ends lost 3 bases and 7 bases, in that order; junction bases with no gene match: 5. Germline CDR1 SGHTA, CDR2 FQGNSA. This CDR3 comprises 13 residues. Written as DNA, the CDR3 is TGTGCCAGCAGCTTTATCAGGGGGGGTGGCTACACCTTC. This gives the protein CASSFIRGGGYTF.

This chain's CDR3 is CASSWGTNTGELFF. The CDR3 nucleotides read TGTGCCAGCAGTTGGGGCACGAACACCGGGGAGCTGTTTTTT. This chain connects TRBV28 to TRBJ2-2, with TRBD1 as a possible D gene (5 bases). The CDR3 runs 14 residues. The ends were cut back, 4 bases at V and 0 bases at J, with 6 bases in the middle. Germline lookup yields CDR1 MDHEN and CDR2 SYDVKM.